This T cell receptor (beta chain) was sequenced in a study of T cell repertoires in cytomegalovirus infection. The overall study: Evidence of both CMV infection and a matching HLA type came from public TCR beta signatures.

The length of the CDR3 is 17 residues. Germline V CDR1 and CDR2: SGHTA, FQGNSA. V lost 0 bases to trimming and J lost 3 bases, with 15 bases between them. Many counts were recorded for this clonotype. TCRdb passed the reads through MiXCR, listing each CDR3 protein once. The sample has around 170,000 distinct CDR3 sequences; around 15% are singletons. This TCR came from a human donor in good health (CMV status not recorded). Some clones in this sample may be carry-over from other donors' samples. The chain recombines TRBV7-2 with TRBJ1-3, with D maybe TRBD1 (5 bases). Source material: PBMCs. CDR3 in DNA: TGTGCCAGCAGCTTAGCCCGGGACCCCCGGCATGGAAACACCATATATTTT. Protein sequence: CASSLARDPRHGNTIYF. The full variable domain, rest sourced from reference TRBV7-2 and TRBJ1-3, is GAGVSQSPSNKVTEKGKDVELRCDPISGHTALYWYRQSLGQGLEFLIYFQGNSAPDKSGLPSDRFSAERTGGSVSTLTIQRTQQEDSAVYLCASSLARDPRHGNTIYFGEGSWLTVV.